This passage covers 31 T cell receptor beta chains from one sample sequenced in a study of blood T cells in healthy people across ages. Sample-barcoded 5' priming and a J-beta primer mix drove a second PCR of about 6 to 12 cycles. TCRdb reanalysed the 5' RACE reads using MiXCR and keeps one entry per CDR3 protein. Among around 2 million distinct CDR3 sequences listed, around 40% were seen once. The sequencing input was blood. Receptor source: a human donor in good health.

This clonotype was counted only a few times. This sequence joins TRBV7-2 and TRBJ2-7; TRBD1 matches at 7 bases. This CDR3 spans 15 amino acids. Losses at the gene ends were 5 bases for V and 4 bases for J; bases not matched to a gene: 11. The germline gives CDR1 SGHTA, CDR2 FQGNSA. CDR3 DNA sequence: TGTGCCAGCAGCCGCGACCGGGACAGAGCTTACGAGCAGTACTTC. Residues: CASSRDRDRAYEQYF.

This clonotype was observed many times. CDR3 nucleotides: TGCGCCAGCAGCTTGTGGCAGGGCAGTTACGAGCAGTACTTC. As protein: CASSLWQGSYEQYF. The chain uses TRBV5-1 and TRBJ2-7; a weak D match, TRBD1 (5 bases). V was shortened by 1 base and J by 4 bases, with 12 bases between the two germline ends. The germline V gene has CDR1 SGHRS and CDR2 YFSETQ. This CDR3 comprises 14 residues.

The V and J genes are TRBV7-2 and TRBJ2-4; D uncertain. The tail of the sequence fits TRBJ2-7 better, so the J call may be wrong. The CDR3 length is 14 residues. Per the germline V gene, CDR1 is SGHTA and CDR2 is FQGNSA. The CDR3 nucleotides read TGTGCCAGCAGCCCTTACTCGATTGACTACGAGCAGTACTTC. Translation gives CASSPYSIDYEQYF.

This sequence joins TRBV7-2 and TRBJ1-6, with D hard to call. The V and J ends lost 1 base and 10 bases respectively, with 2 bases between them. The CDR3 runs to 11 residues. Germline V gene sequence: CDR1 SGHTA, CDR2 FQGNSA. CDR3 sequence (DNA): TGTGCCAGCAGCTTAGAGTCACCCCTCCACTTT. Amino acids: CASSLESPLHF.

This clonotype showed up just a few times. The chain joins TRBV28 to TRBJ2-2, with a possible D match to TRBD1 (5 bases). The CDR3 is 15 amino acids. V gave up 3 bases and J gave up 4 bases, with 12 bases separating them. CDR1 and CDR2 (germline): MDHEN, SYDVKM. For the CDR3, the DNA is TGTGCCAGCAGTTTGTCGGACAAGGGCACCGGGGAGCTGTTTTTT. Encoded protein: CASSLSDKGTGELFF.

This clonotype was seen repeatedly, ten times or more. The chain combines TRBV12-3 or TRBV12-4 with TRBJ1-5; possible D gene TRBD1, 5 bases. Trimming shortened V by 9 bases and J by 6 bases, and 15 bases separated the two germline ends. The CDR3 contains 13 residues. This chain's CDR3 is CASTPGWGQPQHF. In nucleotides, the CDR3 is TGTGCCAGTACCCCAGGGTGGGGTCAGCCCCAGCATTTT.

This clonotype was counted only a few times. The chain is built from TRBV12-3 or TRBV12-4 and TRBJ2-7; D possibly corresponds to TRBD2 (5 bases). Trimming shortened V by 3 bases and J by 3 bases, and 12 bases separated the two germline ends. The CDR3 is 14 residues long. Here the CDR3 DNA reads TGTGCCAGCAGTTTCGCCGGACTCCACTACGAGCAGTACTTC. Translation gives CASSFAGLHYEQYF.

The chain joins TRBV3-1 to TRBJ2-1; unclear D gene. V lost 4 bases to trimming and J lost 4 bases, with 14 bases between them. The CDR3 contains 15 residues. Germline assignment: CDR1 LGHDT and CDR2 YNNKEL (reference sequence). The CDR3 reads CASSPGLWGYNEQFF. CDR3 sequence (DNA): TGTGCCAGCAGCCCCGGATTATGGGGTTACAATGAGCAGTTCTTC.

This clonotype came up a few times. This rearrangement joins TRBV20-1 to TRBJ2-1, with 7 bases that match TRBD2. There are 14 residues in the CDR3. With V trimmed by 5 bases and J by 4 bases, 8 bases remained unmatched. Germline V gene data show CDR1 as DFQATT and CDR2 as SNEGSKA (reference sequence). For the CDR3, the DNA is TGCAGTGCTGATCCTAGCGGCAGATACAATGAGCAGTTCTTC. Translation gives CSADPSGRYNEQFF.

This clonotype was seen ten or more times. The chain uses TRBV13 and TRBJ1-6; D remains ambiguous. Germline-derived CDR1 and CDR2 are PRHDT and FYEKMQ (reference sequence). The CDR3 is made up of 14 amino acids. V shed 0 bases and J shed 7 bases, with 7 bases lying between them. The CDR3 bases are TGTGCCAGCAGCTTAGGGGAGCCAAATTCACCCCTCCACTTT. Translating it yields CASSLGEPNSPLHF.

This clonotype was recorded a few times. The chain employs TRBV4-3 and TRBJ2-3; 12 bases are shared with TRBD1. CDR1 and CDR2 from the germline V gene are LGHNA and YSLEER. V gave up 3 bases and J gave up 5 bases; unmatched junction bases: 6. The CDR3 runs to 16 residues. CDR3 sequence (DNA): TGCGCCAGCAGCCATCACGGGACAGGGGGCAAAGATACGCAGTATTTT. Protein product: CASSHHGTGGKDTQYF.

The chain combines TRBV6-5 with TRBJ2-3, with 11 bases aligning to TRBD1. The germline V gene encodes CDR1 MNHEY and CDR2 SVGAGI. The junction had 5 bases not matched to a gene; V was cut back by 6 bases and J by 3 bases. The CDR3 consists of 15 residues. CDR3 region: CASSYGTGGTDTQYF. The CDR3 DNA reads TGTGCCAGCAGCTACGGGACAGGGGGGACAGATACGCAGTATTTT.

Only a few counts were recorded for this clonotype. V and J are TRBV7-2 and TRBJ2-5; TRBD2 aligns across 10 bases. Germline-derived CDR1 and CDR2 are SGHTA and FQGNSA. V lost 4 bases, J lost 5 bases, and 19 bases stayed unmatched. CDR3 length: 19 residues. CDR3 loop: CASSSPRGILSGGRETQYF. For the CDR3, the DNA is TGTGCCAGCAGCTCCCCGAGAGGGATTCTTAGCGGGGGGCGGGAGACCCAGTACTTC.

This clonotype was picked up a small number of times. The V and J genes are TRBV4-1 and TRBJ2-7; D is unclear. Trimming removed 1 base at V and 3 bases at J, with 22 bases between. In germline, CDR1 is MGHRA, CDR2 YSYEKL. This CDR3 has 18 amino acids. CDR3 in DNA: TGCGCCAGCAGCCAAGGACCATACGCCGTCAGGAAAAACTACGAGCAGTACTTC. This gives the protein CASSQGPYAVRKNYEQYF.

J is TRBJ2-7 and V is TRBV3-1; no firm D call. V lost 4 bases and J 1 base, leaving 8 bases between the germline ends. From germline, CDR1 is LGHDT and CDR2 YNNKEL (reference sequence). CDR3 length equals 13 residues. The CDR3 DNA follows: TGTGCCAGCAGCCCCAAGACATCCTACGAGCAGTACTTC. Residues: CASSPKTSYEQYF.

The chain carries TRBV6-2 or TRBV6-3 and TRBJ1-1; D gene uncertain. The CDR3 length is 16 residues. Trimming removed 0 bases from V and 1 base from J, with 12 bases in between. CDR1 is MNHEY and CDR2 is SVGEGT in the germline V gene. The CDR3 nucleotides are TGTGCCAGCAGTTACTCTAGGGCTTGGGAGAACACTGAAGCTTTCTTT. Protein sequence: CASSYSRAWENTEAFF.

This clonotype has a handful of counts. The chain joins TRBV7-2 to TRBJ1-2, with D unresolved. This CDR3 has 15 residues. V gave up 1 base and J gave up 5 bases, with 14 bases separating them. Per the germline V gene, CDR1 is SGHTA and CDR2 is FQGNSA. The CDR3 DNA is TGTGCCAGCAGCTTAGAGGGTTGGGGATGGTATGGCTACACCTTC. Translation: CASSLEGWGWYGYTF.

The genes are TRBV5-1 and TRBJ2-5; the D is unclear. Between the trimmed V and J ends, which lost 0 bases and 2 bases, there was a span of 8 bases. The germline V gene encodes CDR1 SGHRS and CDR2 YFSETQ. There are 14 residues in the CDR3. DNA for the CDR3: TGCGCCAGCAGCTTGGGATCTACTCAAGAGACCCAGTACTTC. Protein sequence: CASSLGSTQETQYF. Drawing the rest from reference TRBV5-1 and TRBJ2-5, the complete variable domain is KAGVTQTPRYLIKTRGQQVTLSCSPISGHRSVSWYQQTPGQGLQFLFEYFSETQRNKGNFPGRFSGRQFSNSRSEMNVSTLELGDSALYLCASSLGSTQETQYFGPGTRLLVL.

The rearrangement uses TRBV7-9 and TRBJ2-4, with D possibly being TRBD1 or TRBD2 (5 bases each). CDR1 is SEHNR, CDR2 FQNEAQ, per germline (reference sequence). The CDR3 covers 15 residues. Trimming cost V 6 bases and J 13 bases, with 25 bases left between them. The CDR3 nucleotides read TGTGCCAGCAGTCAAAACCGGGACCCATCCCGAGAGCAGTACTTC. This encodes CASSQNRDPSREQYF.

With regard to this clonotype: Germline and junction disagree at one end, which may indicate a read error. This rearrangement joins TRBV7-2 to TRBJ2-3, with 7 bases that match TRBD2. This CDR3 is built from 16 residues. Germline V gene sequence: CDR1 SGHTA, CDR2 FQGNSA. CDR3 bases: TGTGCCGGCAGCTTCCGAGCGGGGATGAGCACAGATACGCAGTATTTT. It encodes CAGSFRAGMSTDTQYF.

The rearrangement uses TRBV5-1 and TRBJ2-1, with TRBD2 matching 8 bases. This CDR3 spans 15 amino acids. From germline, CDR1 is SGHRS and CDR2 YFSETQ. V gave up 4 bases and J gave up 4 bases; unmatched junction bases: 7. The CDR3 protein is CASSQAGDPYNEQFF. CDR3 nucleotide sequence: TGCGCCAGCAGCCAAGCGGGGGACCCTTACAATGAGCAGTTCTTC.

This clonotype was seen more than once but under ten times. The chain employs TRBV28 and TRBJ2-3; 11 bases line up with TRBD2. The germline V gene has CDR1 MDHEN and CDR2 SYDVKM. With V trimmed by 5 bases and J by 4 bases, 5 bases remained unmatched. The CDR3 totals 15 residues. DNA for the CDR3: TGTGCCAGCAGTCTTCGGGGACTAGCGGCAGATACGCAGTATTTT. Its protein product is CASSLRGLAADTQYF.

There are a few counts of this clonotype. This chain joins TRBV6-2 or TRBV6-3 and TRBJ2-1; D remains unclear. Deletions cut 5 bases from V and 10 bases from J, with 12 bases between. Germline lookup yields CDR1 MNHEY and CDR2 SVGEGT. The CDR3 length is 12 residues. The CDR3 region is CASSLLSYEQFF. In DNA form, the CDR3 reads TGTGCCAGCAGTCTCCTATCCTACGAGCAGTTCTTC.

The chain employs TRBV27 and TRBJ1-6; no clear D gene. CDR1 is MNHEY, CDR2 SMNVEV, per germline (reference sequence). CDR3 length: 16 amino acids. V lost 2 bases and J 0 bases, leaving 8 bases between the germline ends. The CDR3 is CASSLAQISYNSPLHF. In DNA form, the CDR3 reads TGTGCCAGCAGTTTAGCCCAAATCTCCTATAATTCACCCCTCCACTTT.

This clonotype turned up a few times. V is TRBV29-1 and J is TRBJ2-7; 8 bases are a match to TRBD1. Germline V gene lookup returns CDR1 SQVTM and CDR2 ANQGSEA. Unmatched junction bases numbered 6, after V lost 4 bases and J lost 1 base. The CDR3 runs 14 residues. The CDR3 here is CSVVGGTGSYEQYF. CDR3 bases: TGCAGCGTTGTTGGGGGGACAGGATCCTACGAGCAGTACTTC.

The chain employs TRBV12-3 or TRBV12-4 and TRBJ2-5; D is perhaps TRBD2 (5 bases). V shed 3 bases and J shed 9 bases, with 14 bases lying between them. The CDR3 spans 13 residues. Here the CDR3 DNA reads TGTGCCAGCAGTTTTGGGCACGGGGATCCCCAGTACTTC. Translated, it gives CASSFGHGDPQYF.

V is TRBV29-1 and J is TRBJ2-5, with 11 bases identical to TRBD2. Trimming removed 7 bases from V and 2 bases from J; junction bases left unmatched: 12. The CDR3 contains 16 residues. Germline-derived CDR1 and CDR2 are SQVTM and ANQGSEA. The CDR3 coding sequence is TGCAGCGCCGAGAGACTAGCGGGATGGGGGCAAGAGACCCAGTACTTC. This codes for CSAERLAGWGQETQYF.

The sample holds a few counts of this clonotype. The gene calls are TRBV7-2 and TRBJ2-5, with D tentatively TRBD1 (6 bases). The end of the DNA is better explained by TRBJ2-7, so the J call may be wrong. CDR3 length: 15 residues. The germline V gene encodes CDR1 SGHTA and CDR2 FQGNSA. CDR3 sequence: CASRRTRDTSYEQYF. CDR3 nucleotide sequence: TGTGCCAGCAGGCGTACCCGGGACACGTCCTACGAGCAGTACTTC.

This clonotype was picked up a small number of times. The chain links TRBV7-8 to TRBJ2-3; D not resolved. This CDR3 contains 14 residues. Per germline, CDR1 SGHVS and CDR2 FQNEAQ. V lost 5 bases and J 0 bases, leaving 9 bases between the germline ends. The DNA for the CDR3 is TGTGCCAGCAGCGCCCCGATGAGCACAGATACGCAGTATTTT. It specifies CASSAPMSTDTQYF.

This chain connects TRBV9 to TRBJ2-3; 13 bases map to TRBD2. Trimming removed 7 bases from V and 5 bases from J; junction bases left unmatched: 7. CDR3 size: 15 residues. Germline V CDR1 and CDR2: SGDLS, YYNGEE. Here the CDR3 DNA reads TGTGCCAGCGGGACTAGCGGGGCCAGAGGAGATACGCAGTATTTT. This codes for CASGTSGARGDTQYF.

This rearrangement joins TRBV3-1 to TRBJ1-5; 7 bases line up with TRBD1. Germline CDR1 is LGHDT and CDR2 is YNNKEL (reference sequence). The CDR3 consists of 14 residues. Trimming took 4 bases from V and 6 from J; bases not matched to a gene: 6. CDR3 protein: CASSRATGAQPQHF. CDR3 DNA sequence: TGTGCCAGCAGCCGGGCCACAGGGGCTCAGCCCCAGCATTTT.